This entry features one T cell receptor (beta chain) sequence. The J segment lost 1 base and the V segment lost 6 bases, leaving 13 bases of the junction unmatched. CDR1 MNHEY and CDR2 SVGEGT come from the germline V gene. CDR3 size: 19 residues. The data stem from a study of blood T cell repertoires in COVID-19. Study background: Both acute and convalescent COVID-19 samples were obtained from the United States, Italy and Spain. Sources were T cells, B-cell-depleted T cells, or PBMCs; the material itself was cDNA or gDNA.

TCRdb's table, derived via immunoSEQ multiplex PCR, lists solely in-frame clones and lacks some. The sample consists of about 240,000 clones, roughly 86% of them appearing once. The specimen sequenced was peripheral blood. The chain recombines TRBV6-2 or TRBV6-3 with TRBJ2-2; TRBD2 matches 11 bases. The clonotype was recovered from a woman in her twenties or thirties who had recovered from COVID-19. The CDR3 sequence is CASSWVLAGGPGNTGELFF. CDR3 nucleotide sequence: TGTGCCAGCAGCTGGGTCCTAGCGGGGGGCCCTGGGAACACCGGGGAGCTGTTTTTT.